This TCR beta chain was recovered during a study of Ad26.COV2.S vaccination and SARS-CoV-2 variants. Study-level findings and limits: Researchers cautioned that TCR breadth and depth analyses may have underestimated total T cell responses. Spike-specific CD8+ and CD4+ T cell responses reportedly showed substantial breadth after vaccination. The study found higher spike-specific TCR breadth in vaccine than placebo recipients.

Produced via immunoSEQ multiplex PCR; TCRdb's table is partial and in-frame only. The table includes some 180,000 clones, roughly 85% detected once. Germline assignment: CDR1 MNHNS and CDR2 SASEGT. V shed 2 bases and J 4 bases; nucleotides not matched to a gene: 9. The CDR3 length is 17 residues. As regards this clone: Its antigen is not known.

The chain links TRBV6-1 to TRBJ1-2; 11 bases line up with TRBD1. The TCR was taken from a human donor who had recovered from COVID-19. The sequences come from peripheral blood, collected after recovery from COVID-19. CDR3 in DNA: TGTGCCAGCAGTGAACCCGGGACAGGGGGTCAGAGCTATGGCTACACCTTC. As protein: CASSEPGTGGQSYGYTF.